These 25 T cell receptor beta chains were all obtained from the same sample, sequenced in a study of CD8 T cells in ankylosing spondylitis. MiXCR was run by TCRdb on the 5' RACE reads, yielding one entry per CDR3 protein. The sample consists of roughly 220,000 distinct CDR3 sequences, about 18% of them appearing once. The study, taken as a whole, reports: There was a TCR beta motif, made of 7 or 8 highly homologous variants, that appeared characteristic of ankylosing spondylitis blood.

No antigen has been identified for these receptors. Material: blood, either unsorted or a sorted T cell fraction (not recorded which). Source of these receptors: a male donor with ankylosing spondylitis.

This clonotype was picked up many times. This chain links TRBV12-3 or TRBV12-4 with TRBJ2-3; 10 positions agree with TRBD2. Losses at the gene ends were 5 bases for V and 14 bases for J; bases not matched to a gene: 7. CDR3 length: 12 amino acids. The CDR3 is CASSRLAGEGYF. The CDR3 coding sequence is TGTGCCAGCAGTCGGCTAGCGGGAGAAGGGTATTTT.

The chain is built from TRBV19 and TRBJ1-1; the D is unclear. The CDR3 has 14 residues. The germline gives CDR1 LNHDA, CDR2 SQIVND (reference sequence). V lost 2 bases, J lost 3 bases, and 10 bases lay in between. CDR3 sequence: CASSINRKDTEAFF. The CDR3 DNA reads as TGTGCCAGTAGTATAAATCGGAAAGACACTGAAGCTTTCTTT.

The rearrangement links TRBV4-1 to TRBJ1-1; 8 bases agree with TRBD1. The CDR3 contains 15 residues. V dropped 3 bases and J dropped 1; count of bases not matched to a gene: 4. From germline, CDR1 is MGHRA and CDR2 YSYEKL. The CDR3 sequence: CASSHVDRGNTEAFF. The CDR3 DNA is TGCGCCAGCAGCCACGTCGACAGGGGGAACACTGAAGCTTTCTTT.

The rearrangement links TRBV27 to TRBJ2-1, with 12 bases that match TRBD2. Germline CDR1 is MNHEY and CDR2 is SMNVEV (reference sequence). This CDR3 is built from 16 residues. With V trimmed by 5 bases and J by 10 bases, 12 bases remained unmatched. In nucleotides, the CDR3 is TGTGCCAGCAGTAACCTCCGGACTAGCGGGGTCGTAGAGCAGTTCTTC. Protein: CASSNLRTSGVVEQFF.

In this sample, this clonotype turned up a few times. The chain recombines TRBV7-9 with TRBJ2-7; D is ambiguous. The germline CDR1 and CDR2 sequences are SEHNR and FQNEAQ (reference sequence). Trimming pared 5 bases from V and 2 bases from J, leaving 16 bases between. The length of the CDR3 is 15 residues. The CDR3, as DNA: TGTGCCAGCAGCCCCCCGCTACAGCAAACCTACGAGCAGTACTTC. Translation: CASSPPLQQTYEQYF.

Only a few counts were recorded for this clonotype. The V call is TRBV30, the J call TRBJ2-2, with D possibly being TRBD1 (8 bases). Germline-derived CDR1 and CDR2 are GTSNPN and SVGIG (reference sequence). The CDR3 extends over 15 amino acids. The V end was cut by 1 base, the J end by 7 bases, with 16 bases between. The CDR3 DNA is TGTGCCTGGAGTGCCCCGACAGGGGAGGGCGGGGAGCTGTTTTTT. It is translated as CAWSAPTGEGGELFF.

V usage is TRBV20-1 and J usage is TRBJ2-5, with 7 bases matching TRBD1. The CDR3 covers 14 residues. Germline V lookup: CDR1 DFQATT, CDR2 SNEGSKA (reference sequence). The V segment lost 4 bases and the J segment 5 bases; nucleotides outside the gene matches: 10. The DNA of the CDR3 is TGCAGTGCTAAAGAGGGACAGCCCACGGAGACCCAGTACTTC. Translation gives CSAKEGQPTETQYF.

V usage is TRBV11-2 and J usage is TRBJ2-5, with TRBD1 as a possible D gene (6 bases). The CDR3 runs to 16 residues. V lost 1 base and J lost 1, with 13 bases in between. Germline assignment: CDR1 SGHAT and CDR2 FQNNGV. The chain's CDR3 is CASSLGQGFVQETQYF. CDR3 DNA sequence: TGTGCCAGCAGCTTAGGTCAGGGGTTCGTCCAAGAGACCCAGTACTTC. Complete variable domain (other parts from reference TRBV11-2 and TRBJ2-5): EAGVAQSPRYKIIEKRQSVAFWCNPISGHATLYWYQQILGQGPKLLIQFQNNGVVDDSQLPKDRFSAERLKGVDSTLKIQPAKLEDSAVYLCASSLGQGFVQETQYFGPGTRLLVL.

In this sample, this clonotype turned up many times. V usage is TRBV20-1 and J usage is TRBJ2-2; 7 bases map to TRBD1. Looked up from germline, CDR1 is DFQATT and CDR2 is SNEGSKA (reference sequence). The ends lost 0 bases at V and 7 bases at J; junction bases unmatched: 8. The CDR3 length is 15 residues. CDR3 amino acids: CSAREETGFDGELFF. The DNA of the CDR3 is TGCAGTGCTAGAGAGGAGACAGGGTTCGACGGGGAGCTGTTTTTT.

The genes are TRBV11-2 and TRBJ2-5; D is unresolved. Germline assignment: CDR1 SGHAT and CDR2 FQNNGV. V was pared by 4 bases and J by 5 bases, with 5 bases between. The CDR3 has 11 residues. DNA of the CDR3: TGTGCCAGCAGCTCCACGGAGACCCAGTACTTC. Translation gives CASSSTETQYF.

The sample holds a few counts of this clonotype. The CDR3 here is CASSLAWGVDYEQYF. DNA for the CDR3: TGCGCCAGCAGCTTGGCCTGGGGGGTTGACTACGAGCAGTACTTC. This chain links TRBV5-1 with TRBJ2-7; possibly TRBD2 for D (6 bases). Germline assignment: CDR1 SGHRS and CDR2 YFSETQ. The CDR3 covers 15 residues. V lost 0 bases, J lost 3 bases, and 13 bases lay in between.

This rearrangement joins TRBV4-1 to TRBJ1-2; D gene uncertain. In germline, CDR1 is MGHRA, CDR2 YSYEKL. V lost 1 base and J 4 bases, leaving 10 bases between the germline ends. This CDR3 comprises 14 residues. CDR3 nucleotides: TGCGCCAGCAGCCAAGTAGATTTCAGCTATGGCTACACCTTC. This codes for CASSQVDFSYGYTF.

The J gene is TRBJ2-1, the V gene TRBV12-3 or TRBV12-4, with D uncertain. The CDR3 spans 15 residues. With 3 bases removed from V and 0 bases from J, the gap between germline ends came to 9 bases. The CDR3 region is CASSFRLSSYNEQFF. The DNA for the CDR3 is TGTGCCAGCAGTTTTCGCTTAAGCTCCTACAATGAGCAGTTCTTC.

This clonotype was counted only a few times. This sequence joins TRBV5-1 and TRBJ2-7; tentative D call: TRBD2 (6 bases). V lost 0 bases, J lost 9 bases, and 16 bases lay in between. Germline CDR1 is SGHRS and CDR2 is YFSETQ. CDR3 length: 14 residues. CDR3 DNA: TGCGCCAGCAGCTTGGGCAGCGGGCTCCCGGGGCAGTACTTC. Its protein is CASSLGSGLPGQYF.

In this sample, this clonotype turned up a few times. This chain connects TRBV3-1 to TRBJ2-2; TRBD2 agrees at 10 bases. The CDR3 sequence is 18 residues long. Germline CDR1 and CDR2: LGHDT and YNNKEL (reference sequence). Trimming at V came to 1 base and at J to 2 bases, leaving 7 bases not matched to a gene. In DNA, the CDR3 is TGTGCCAGCAGCCAAGTCTTAGGACTAGCGGTTAACACCGGGGAGCTGTTTTTT. Its protein is CASSQVLGLAVNTGELFF.

The rearrangement uses TRBV28 and TRBJ2-1; a weak D match, TRBD2 (6 bases). This CDR3 contains 15 residues. Trimming removed 7 bases at V and 10 bases at J, with 23 bases between. From germline, CDR1 is MDHEN and CDR2 SYDVKM. The chain's CDR3 is CASTTTAGSLREQFF. DNA of the CDR3: TGTGCCAGCACCACAACGGCCGGGAGTTTAAGAGAGCAGTTCTTC. The entire variable domain, with the rest obtained from reference TRBV28 and TRBJ2-1, is as follows: DVKVTQSSRYLVKRTGEKVFLECVQDMDHENMFWYRQDPGLGLRLIYFSYDVKMKEKGDIPEGYSVSREKKERFSLILESASTNQTSMYLCASTTTAGSLREQFFGPGTRLTVL.

The chain joins TRBV5-4 to TRBJ2-3; TRBD1 matches 7 bases. In germline, CDR1 is SGHNT, CDR2 YYREEE (reference sequence). CDR3 length: 16 amino acids. With 1 base clipped from V and 2 bases from J, the junction kept 7 bases outside the gene matches. The CDR3, as DNA: TGTGCCAGCAGCTTGCTACAGGGGTCGGCCACAGATACGCAGTATTTT. Translated: CASSLLQGSATDTQYF.

The chain is built from TRBV4-3 and TRBJ2-1; 7 positions agree with TRBD2. The junction had 11 bases not matched to a gene; V was cut back by 2 bases and J by 4 bases. CDR1 is LGHNA and CDR2 is YSLEER in the germline V gene. This CDR3 has 17 residues. In nucleotides, the CDR3 is TGCGCCAGCAGCCAATACACGGGAGGCAGAGGATACAATGAGCAGTTCTTC. It codes for CASSQYTGGRGYNEQFF.

The rearrangement uses TRBV12-3 or TRBV12-4 and TRBJ2-2; D may correspond to TRBD1 or TRBD2 (5 bases each). Trimming stripped 7 bases from V and 7 bases from J, with 28 bases between. This CDR3 has 18 residues. The CDR3 region is CASTFGDRTQGRIGELFF. The DNA for the CDR3 is TGTGCCAGCACCTTTGGGGACCGGACCCAGGGTAGGATCGGGGAGCTGTTTTTT.

This clonotype was seen at least ten times. CDR3 sequence (DNA): TGTGCCAGCAGTGTCAGGGGGCTGAACACTGAAGCTTTCTTT. It encodes CASSVRGLNTEAFF. The chain couples TRBV28 to TRBJ1-1, with 8 bases matching TRBD1. CDR1 is MDHEN and CDR2 is SYDVKM in the germline V gene. The CDR3 has 14 residues. With V trimmed by 5 bases and J by 0 bases, 2 bases remained unmatched.

The genes are TRBV7-2 and TRBJ2-7; 7 nucleotides match TRBD2. Losses at the gene ends were 2 bases for V and 0 bases for J; bases not matched to a gene: 4. Looked up from germline, CDR1 is SGHTA and CDR2 is FQGNSA. CDR3 length: 15 residues. CDR3 in amino acids: CASSLPSGSSYEQYF. The CDR3 DNA follows: TGTGCCAGCAGCTTACCTAGCGGAAGCTCCTACGAGCAGTACTTC.

This chain joins TRBV28 and TRBJ2-1; the match to TRBD2 covers 12 bases. The CDR3 is 18 amino acids. Losses at the gene ends were 5 bases for V and 3 bases for J; bases not matched to a gene: 11. Looked up from germline, CDR1 is MDHEN and CDR2 is SYDVKM. This CDR3 is CASSPTELGLAGYNEQFF. CDR3 bases: TGTGCCAGCAGTCCGACCGAACTGGGACTAGCGGGCTACAATGAGCAGTTCTTC.

This clonotype was observed a few times. This chain joins TRBV5-1 and TRBJ1-5; 7 nucleotides line up with TRBD1. The CDR3 extends over 15 amino acids. The trim removed 1 base at V and 4 bases at J, leaving 5 bases unmatched. Germline loops: CDR1 SGHRS, CDR2 YFSETQ. The CDR3 coding sequence is TGCGCCAGCAGCTTGTGGGCAGGGGGTAATCAGCCCCAGCATTTT. Amino acids: CASSLWAGGNQPQHF.

This clonotype was counted a few times. The chain combines TRBV12-3 or TRBV12-4 with TRBJ1-1, with D perhaps matching TRBD1 (5 bases). Deletions cut 2 bases from V and 4 bases from J, with 11 bases between. This CDR3 region has 14 residues. In DNA, the CDR3 is TGTGCCAGCAGTTTAACGGCAGGGACCACTGAAGCTTTCTTT. This encodes CASSLTAGTTEAFF.

This clonotype showed up just a few times. The genes are TRBV29-1 and TRBJ2-7, with D hard to call. The V gene lost 1 base and the J gene lost 4 bases, with 8 bases spanning the gap. The CDR3 is 12 amino acids. Germline-derived CDR1 and CDR2 are SQVTM and ANQGSEA. CDR3 DNA: TGCAGCGTTGAAGTCAGTGGGTACGAGCAGTACTTC. Encoded protein: CSVEVSGYEQYF.